Shown below are 26 T cell receptor beta chains from a single sample sequenced in a study of T cell responses to AZD1222 COVID-19 vaccine (dated by TCRdb to the early 2020s). The sample's time point label, in plain terms: about 28 days (+/-7) after the second vaccine dose. Libraries were made using the immunoSEQ multiplex PCR assay. TCRdb provides this immuneACCESS table in a form limited to in-frame rearrangements. Some clones are lacking; in checked studies, under half of them reflect an unresolved V gene, and why the rest are absent is not known. The sample records roughly 100,000 clones, roughly 89% of which are singletons. Jointly, the top ten make up approximately 40% of the sample. Sequencing used peripheral blood, obtained 28 days after the second AZD1222 dose. The receptors stem from an adult who received the AZD1222 COVID-19 vaccine.

This clone was detected once. This chain links TRBV25-1 with TRBJ2-1; 9 positions agree with TRBD1. The CDR3 is made up of 15 amino acids. CDR1 is MGHDK and CDR2 is SYGVNS in the germline V gene. V was clipped by 3 bases and J by 7 bases; unmatched bases: 7. The CDR3 DNA reads TGTGCCAGCAGTGACGAGCTACAGGGGGCGAATGAGCAGTTCTTC. Amino acids: CASSDELQGANEQFF.

The V call is TRBV10-3, the J call TRBJ2-7, with TRBD2 matching 7 bases. There are 17 residues in the CDR3. V lost 9 bases to trimming and J lost 2 bases; unmatched junction nucleotides: 19. Germline loops: CDR1 ENHRY, CDR2 SYGVKD. CDR3 DNA: TGTGCCATAGGAGATTCTGGCCGACTAGCTCAAGCCTACGAGCAGTACTTC. Encoded protein: CAIGDSGRLAQAYEQYF.

The V gene is TRBV28, the J gene TRBJ2-6; 7 bases are a match to TRBD1. After removal of 6 bases from V and 1 base from J, the junction contained 3 bases not matched to a gene. CDR1 and CDR2 (germline): MDHEN, SYDVKM. CDR3 length: 15 amino acids. The CDR3 loop is CASSKQGSGANVLTF. For the CDR3, the DNA is TGTGCCAGCAGCAAACAGGGGTCTGGGGCCAACGTCCTGACTTTC.

This sequence joins TRBV18 and TRBJ1-5; no firm D call. In germline, CDR1 is KGHSH, CDR2 LQKENI. V was trimmed by 6 bases and J by 9 bases, leaving 12 bases between them. The length of the CDR3 is 12 residues. The DNA for the CDR3 is TGTGCCAGCTCCCCCGCGGGTTTGCCCCAGCATTTT. Protein: CASSPAGLPQHF.

V gene TRBV6-5 combines with J gene TRBJ2-7, with 10 positions matching TRBD1. This CDR3 region has 14 residues. The V segment lost 10 bases and the J segment 7 bases; nucleotides outside the gene matches: 13. Germline V gives CDR1 MNHEY, CDR2 SVGAGI. CDR3 DNA: TGTGCCACGCTACGACAGGGGGCGCTAAAAGAGCAGTACTTC. This translates into CATLRQGALKEQYF.

The chain has TRBV4-2 and TRBJ2-7; TRBD1 might be the D (6 bases). Trimming cost V 0 bases and J 7 bases, with 22 bases left between them. In germline, CDR1 is LGHNA, CDR2 YNFKEQ. The CDR3 loop spans 17 amino acids. CDR3 DNA sequence: TGTGCCAGCAGCCAAGACGGTGGGGACAACTTCATTACAGAGCAGTACTTC. It specifies CASSQDGGDNFITEQYF.

This rearrangement joins TRBV7-5 to TRBJ1-1; TRBD1 is taken as the D call from the table, unchecked against the DNA. TRBV7-5 is recorded as a pseudogene. The CDR3 length is 14 residues. CDR3 amino acids: CARSGGQENTEAFF. The CDR3, as DNA: TGTGCCAGAAGCGGGGGACAGGAGAACACTGAAGCTTTCTTT.

This clone was recorded only once. The chain recombines TRBV12-3 or TRBV12-4 with TRBJ2-5; possible D gene TRBD2, 5 bases. This CDR3 comprises 13 residues. Trimming pared 6 bases from V and 6 bases from J, leaving 14 bases between. CDR3 residues: CASSIAYLKTQYF. CDR3 nucleotides: TGTGCCAGCAGCATAGCGTATCTGAAGACCCAGTACTTC.

The V gene is TRBV15, the J gene TRBJ1-6; tentative D call: TRBD1 (6 bases). Trimming took 0 bases from V and 10 from J, leaving 10 bases between them. This CDR3 region has 14 residues. Germline CDR1 is LNHNV and CDR2 is YYDKDF (reference sequence). The CDR3 DNA follows: TGTGCCACCAGCAGAGATACAGGGTTATCACCCCTCCACTTT. Protein: CATSRDTGLSPLHF.

This clone appeared a few times. The gene calls are TRBV6-5 and TRBJ1-1; the match to TRBD1 covers 9 bases. The length of the CDR3 is 15 residues. Trimming took 0 bases from V and 6 from J; bases not matched to a gene: 5. CDR1 and CDR2 from the germline V gene are MNHEY and SVGAGI. CDR3 amino acids: CASSYSRQGGAEAFF. In nucleotides, the CDR3 is TGTGCCAGCAGTTACTCGAGACAGGGGGGGGCTGAAGCTTTCTTT.

The V call is TRBV5-6, the J call TRBJ2-5; possible D gene TRBD1, 6 bases. This CDR3 is built from 12 residues. Trimming took off 2 bases at V and 5 bases at J, with 7 bases between the two ends. Germline values: CDR1 SGHDT, CDR2 YYEEEE. The chain's CDR3 is CASSFRGETQYF. CDR3 DNA sequence: TGTGCCAGCAGCTTCAGGGGTGAGACCCAGTACTTC.

The gene calls are TRBV4-2 and TRBJ1-5, with D possibly matching TRBD1 (6 bases). Germline loops: CDR1 LGHNA, CDR2 YNFKEQ. Trimming took off 1 base at V and 7 bases at J, with 17 bases between the two ends. The CDR3 is made up of 16 amino acids. CDR3 in amino acids: CASSQGGRTEGQPQHF. The CDR3, as DNA: TGTGCCAGCAGCCAAGGGGGGCGGACAGAGGGCCAGCCCCAGCATTTT.

V gene TRBV30 combines with J gene TRBJ1-3, with 7 bases fitting TRBD1. CDR3 length: 16 amino acids. Germline CDR1 is GTSNPN and CDR2 is SVGIG (reference sequence). V gave up 0 bases and J gave up 3 bases; unmatched junction bases: 8. The CDR3 loop is CAWSVLRGRVGNTIYF. CDR3 sequence (DNA): TGTGCCTGGAGTGTACTAAGGGGGCGAGTTGGAAACACCATATATTTT.

The count of this clone is one. The gene calls are TRBV5-1 and TRBJ2-3; D unresolved. V gave up 1 base and J gave up 3 bases, with 12 bases separating them. The V gene's germline CDR1 is SGHRS and CDR2 YFSETQ. This CDR3 is built from 15 residues. The CDR3 here is CASSLYLPETDTQYF. CDR3 sequence (DNA): TGCGCCAGCAGCTTGTATTTGCCGGAGACAGATACGCAGTATTTT. The complete variable domain, with remaining parts taken from reference TRBV5-1 and TRBJ2-3, reads KAGVTQTPRYLIKTRGQQVTLSCSPISGHRSVSWYQQTPGQGLQFLFEYFSETQRNKGNFPGRFSGRQFSNSRSEMNVSTLELGDSALYLCASSLYLPETDTQYFGPGTRLTVL.

J is TRBJ2-2 and V is TRBV7-2; unclear D gene. V gave up 1 base and J gave up 4 bases, with 4 bases separating them. The germline V gene has CDR1 SGHTA and CDR2 FQGNSA. The CDR3 is made up of 13 amino acids. In DNA, the CDR3 is TGTGCCAGCAGCTTAGGGGCCACCGGGGAGCTGTTTTTT. Translated: CASSLGATGELFF.

The V and J genes are TRBV9 and TRBJ1-1; D remains ambiguous. From germline, CDR1 is SGDLS and CDR2 YYNGEE. V was shortened by 0 bases and J by 5 bases, with 8 bases between the two germline ends. The CDR3 sequence is 13 residues long. CDR3 residues: CASSVEVGTEAFF. Here the CDR3 DNA reads TGTGCCAGCAGCGTAGAAGTGGGGACTGAAGCTTTCTTT. Filled out from reference TRBV9 and TRBJ1-1, the complete variable domain reads DSGVTQTPKHLITATGQRVTLRCSPRSGDLSVYWYQQSLDQGLQFLIQYYNGEERAKGNILERFSAQQFPDLHSELNLSSLELGDSALYFCASSVEVGTEAFFGQGTRLTVV.

This chain uses TRBV2 with TRBJ2-7; no firm D call. The germline gives CDR1 SNHLY, CDR2 FYNNEI. The CDR3 runs to 11 residues. With 5 bases removed from V and 3 bases from J, the gap between germline ends came to 5 bases. This chain's CDR3 is CASSRFYEQYF. Written as DNA, the CDR3 is TGTGCCAGCAGTCGCTTCTACGAGCAGTACTTC.

The V call is TRBV7-2, the J call TRBJ1-1, with 7 bases fitting TRBD1. The junction had 7 bases not matched to a gene; V was cut back by 4 bases and J by 8 bases. This CDR3 is 13 amino acids long. Germline values: CDR1 SGHTA, CDR2 FQGNSA. CDR3 sequence: CASSYGQAREAFF. CDR3 coding DNA: TGTGCCAGCAGCTACGGACAGGCTCGCGAAGCTTTCTTT.

The rearrangement links TRBV6-4 to TRBJ1-5, with D uncertain. The CDR3 has 15 amino acids. Germline CDR1 and CDR2: MRHNA and SNTAGT. The V end was cut by 4 bases, the J end by 0 bases, with 10 bases between. CDR3 residues: CASSAPSNSNQPQHF. For the CDR3, the DNA is TGTGCCAGCAGTGCCCCCTCAAATAGCAATCAGCCCCAGCATTTT.

The genes are TRBV5-4 and TRBJ2-1, with TRBD2 identical over 14 bases. This CDR3 comprises 16 residues. From germline, CDR1 is SGHNT and CDR2 YYREEE (reference sequence). The junction had 9 bases not matched to a gene; V was cut back by 5 bases and J by 8 bases. DNA for the CDR3: TGTGCCAGCAGTCCGGCCGGGACTAGCGGGAGCTATGAGCAGTTCTTC. It is translated as CASSPAGTSGSYEQFF.

This rearrangement joins TRBV12-3 or TRBV12-4 to TRBJ1-2; no definite D call. V lost 6 bases, J lost 5 bases, and 13 bases lay in between. This CDR3 comprises 13 residues. In DNA, the CDR3 is TGTGCCAGCAGCCTGGACGCCAGATATGGCTACACCTTC. This encodes CASSLDARYGYTF.

V and J are TRBV9 and TRBJ2-5; 8 bases match TRBD1. V gave up 3 bases and J gave up 5 bases; unmatched junction bases: 9. Per the germline V gene, CDR1 is SGDLS and CDR2 is YYNGEE. CDR3 size: 15 residues. The CDR3 DNA reads TGTGCCAGCAGCGCCCGGACAGGGCTAGAGGAGACCCAGTACTTC. It encodes CASSARTGLEETQYF.

The chain recombines TRBV6-5 with TRBJ2-3; D might be TRBD2 (7 bases). Germline V lookup: CDR1 MNHEY, CDR2 SVGAGI. V was trimmed by 0 bases and J by 7 bases, leaving 14 bases between them. The CDR3 spans 15 residues. CDR3 amino acids: CASSYSGGEPYTQYF. The CDR3 nucleotides are TGTGCCAGCAGTTACTCAGGGGGGGAGCCATATACGCAGTATTTT.

The chain recombines TRBV19 with TRBJ2-1; tentatively, D is TRBD1 (6 bases). The germline V gene has CDR1 LNHDA and CDR2 SQIVND (reference sequence). The CDR3 covers 11 residues. V lost 6 bases and J 8 bases, leaving 8 bases between the germline ends. The CDR3 spells CASRTGYEQFF. CDR3 nucleotide sequence: TGTGCCAGTAGAACAGGGTATGAGCAGTTCTTC.

The sample holds one count of this clone. The rearrangement joins TRBV7-2 to TRBJ2-1; 9 bases line up with TRBD2. Per germline, CDR1 SGHTA and CDR2 FQGNSA. The V segment lost 2 bases and the J segment 1 base; nucleotides outside the gene matches: 6. The CDR3 covers 17 residues. The CDR3 sequence is CASSLLLAGRSYNEQFF. Written as DNA, the CDR3 is TGTGCCAGCAGCTTACTCCTAGCGGGAAGATCCTACAATGAGCAGTTCTTC.

The J gene is TRBJ1-5, the V gene TRBV7-2; 11 bases are shared with TRBD1. Trimming removed 0 bases from V and 6 bases from J; junction bases left unmatched: 1. CDR1 is SGHTA and CDR2 is FQGNSA in the germline V gene. The CDR3 covers 15 residues. The CDR3 DNA reads as TGTGCCAGCAGCTTAGCCGGGACAGGGGGTCAGCCCCAGCATTTT. Translating gives CASSLAGTGGQPQHF.